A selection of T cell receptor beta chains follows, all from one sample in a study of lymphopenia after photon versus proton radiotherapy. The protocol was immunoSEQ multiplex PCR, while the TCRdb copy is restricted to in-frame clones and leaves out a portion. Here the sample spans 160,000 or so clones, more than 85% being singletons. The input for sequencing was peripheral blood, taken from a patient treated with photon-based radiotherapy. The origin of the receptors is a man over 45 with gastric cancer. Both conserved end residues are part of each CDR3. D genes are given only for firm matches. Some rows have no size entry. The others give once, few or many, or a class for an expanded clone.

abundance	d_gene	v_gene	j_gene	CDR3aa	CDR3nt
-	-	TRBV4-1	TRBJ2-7	CASSQVATYEQYF	TGCGCCAGCAGCCAAGTCGCAACCTACGAGCAGTACTTC
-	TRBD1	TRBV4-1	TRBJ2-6	CASSPGQGPSSGANVLTF	TGCGCCAGCAGCCCGGGACAGGGGCCTTCCTCTGGGGCCAACGTCCTGACTTTC
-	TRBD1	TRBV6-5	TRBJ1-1	CASRRQGAMNTEAFF	TGTGCCAGCAGAAGACAGGGGGCCATGAACACTGAAGCTTTCTTT
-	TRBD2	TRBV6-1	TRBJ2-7	CASSEALGLAGSEQYF	TGTGCCAGCAGTGAAGCCCTGGGACTAGCGGGTTCGGAGCAGTACTTC
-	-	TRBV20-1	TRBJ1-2	CSAGDTYGYTF	TGCAGTGCCGGGGACACGTATGGCTACACCTTC
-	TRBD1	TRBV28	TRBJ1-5	CASSPPPGTGYQPQHF	TGTGCCAGCAGTCCTCCACCCGGGACAGGTTACCAGCCCCAGCATTTT
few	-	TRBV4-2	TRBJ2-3	CASSQGDSEIDTQYF	TGTGCCAGCAGCCAAGGTGATAGCGAAATAGATACGCAGTATTTT
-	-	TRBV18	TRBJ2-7	CASSPGQTYEQYF	TGTGCCAGCTCACCTGGACAGACCTACGAGCAGTACTTC
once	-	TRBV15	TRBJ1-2	CATSTSAQVGYTF	TGTGCCACCAGCACCTCCGCGCAGGTTGGCTACACCTTC
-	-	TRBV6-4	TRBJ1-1	CASRVQGGTNTEAFF	TGTGCCAGCAGAGTACAGGGAGGCACGAACACTGAAGCTTTCTTT
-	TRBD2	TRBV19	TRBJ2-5	CASSIGLAGVRETQYF	TGTGCCAGTAGTATAGGCCTAGCGGGAGTCAGAGAGACCCAGTACTTC
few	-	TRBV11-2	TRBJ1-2	CASSEAGLGYGYTF	TGTGCCAGCAGCGAAGCAGGACTCGGATATGGCTACACCTTC
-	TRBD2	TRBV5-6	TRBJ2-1	CASSPGLAGGIGFF	TGTGCCAGCAGCCCGGGACTAGCGGGAGGAATCGGGTTCTTC
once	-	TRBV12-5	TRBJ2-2	CASGLPAGLNTGELFF	TGTGCTAGTGGCCTACCAGCGGGCCTGAACACCGGGGAGCTGTTTTTT
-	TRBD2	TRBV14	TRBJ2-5	CASSQALAGGVLKTQYF	TGTGCCAGCAGCCAAGCTCTAGCGGGAGGAGTGTTGAAGACCCAGTACTTC
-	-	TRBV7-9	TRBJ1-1	CASSMARTEAFF	TGTGCCAGCAGCATGGCTAGGACTGAAGCTTTCTTT
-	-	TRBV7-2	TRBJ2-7	CASSMRGLSSYEQYF	TGTGCCAGCAGTATGAGGGGCCTGAGCTCCTACGAGCAGTACTTC
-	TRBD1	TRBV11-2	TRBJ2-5	CASSARDRGQTQYF	TGTGCCAGCAGCGCCCGGGACAGGGGTCAGACCCAGTACTTC
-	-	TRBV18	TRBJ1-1	CASSVPGRMNTEAFF	TGTGCCAGCTCCGTTCCGGGACGGATGAACACTGAAGCTTTCTTT
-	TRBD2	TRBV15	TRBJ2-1	CATSRDRRTSGRYEQFF	TGTGCCACCAGCAGAGATCGGAGGACTAGCGGGAGATATGAGCAGTTCTTC
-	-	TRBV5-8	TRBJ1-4	CASSLARAEKLFF	TGTGCCAGCAGCTTAGCCAGGGCGGAAAAACTGTTTTTT
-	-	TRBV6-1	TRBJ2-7	CASSERSRNPYEQYF	TGTGCCAGCAGTGAAAGATCCAGAAATCCCTACGAGCAGTACTTC
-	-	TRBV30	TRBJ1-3	CAWSTLKPANTIYF	TGTGCCTGGAGCACGCTTAAGCCTGCAAACACCATATATTTT
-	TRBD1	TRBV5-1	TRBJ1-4	CASSGTGTGREKLFF	TGCGCCAGCAGCGGAACCGGGACAGGGAGGGAAAAACTGTTTTTT
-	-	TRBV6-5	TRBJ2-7	CASSYGGGTEQYF	TGTGCCAGCAGTTACGGGGGCGGAACCGAGCAGTACTTC
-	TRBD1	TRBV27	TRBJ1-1	CASSKQGQGANEAFF	TGTGCCAGCAGTAAACAGGGACAGGGGGCGAATGAAGCTTTCTTT